The 6 T cell receptor beta chains below all came from one sample that was sequenced in a study of blood T cell repertoires in COVID-19. The table came from immunoSEQ multiplex PCR; TCRdb's copy has only in-frame clones and leaves some out. This table holds nearly 250,000 clones, roughly 86% found once. Source material: peripheral blood. The receptors stem from a woman aged 80 or over with COVID-19, enrolled during active disease.

The chain couples TRBV10-3 to TRBJ2-2; 8 bases fit TRBD2. This CDR3 is 17 amino acids long. CDR1 is ENHRY and CDR2 is SYGVKD in the germline V gene. V was pared by 10 bases and J by 3 bases, with 16 bases of the junction left unmatched. The CDR3 loop reads CATGLGAGGYDTGELFF. CDR3 in DNA: TGTGCCACCGGGCTCGGGGCGGGGGGATACGACACCGGGGAGCTGTTTTTT.

This rearrangement joins TRBV4-1 to TRBJ2-3; 9 nucleotides line up with TRBD2. The germline V gene encodes CDR1 MGHRA and CDR2 YSYEKL. With V trimmed by 4 bases and J by 2 bases, 10 bases remained unmatched. The CDR3 extends over 17 amino acids. The CDR3 DNA is TGCGCCAGCAGCCTTACCGGTAGCGGGGGTTACACAGATACGCAGTATTTT. This gives the protein CASSLTGSGGYTDTQYF.

The chain couples TRBV15 to TRBJ2-5; D is perhaps TRBD1 (5 bases). The CDR3 contains 14 residues. Germline CDR1 reads LNHNV; CDR2 reads YYDKDF (reference sequence). V dropped 4 bases and J dropped 5 bases, with 14 bases sitting between them. For the CDR3, the DNA is TGTGCCACCAGCACCGGACAACCCCGGGAGACCCAGTACTTC. Amino acid sequence: CATSTGQPRETQYF. The full variable domain, completed using reference TRBV15 and TRBJ2-5, is DAMVIQNPRYQVTQFGKPVTLSCSQTLNHNVMYWYQQKSSQAPKLLFHYYDKDFNNEADTPDNFQSRRPNTSFCFLDIRSPGLGDTAMYLCATSTGQPRETQYFGPGTRLLVL.

This clone was found once. The chain joins TRBV7-2 to TRBJ1-5; D is ambiguous. CDR3 length: 16 amino acids. Trimming pared 1 base from V and 1 base from J, leaving 11 bases between. Germline V gives CDR1 SGHTA, CDR2 FQGNSA. The CDR3 nucleotides read TGTGCCAGCAGCTTAGACCCTCCCCGGAGCAATCAGCCCCAGCATTTT. Translation gives CASSLDPPRSNQPQHF.

The CDR3 bases are TGTGCCAGTAGTATATTCGGGGGGAAGGGAGATACGCAGTATTTT. It encodes CASSIFGGKGDTQYF. The V call is TRBV19, the J call TRBJ2-3, with 7 bases matching TRBD2. Trimming cost V 2 bases and J 5 bases; bases outside gene matches: 7. The germline V gene has CDR1 LNHDA and CDR2 SQIVND (reference sequence). This CDR3 is 15 amino acids long.

The DNA for the CDR3 is TGTGCCAGCAGCGCCGGGACAGGGAATGTCCAGCCCCAGCATTTT. It yields the protein CASSAGTGNVQPQHF. V gene TRBV7-2 combines with J gene TRBJ1-5, with 9 bases lining up with TRBD1. Losses at the gene ends were 5 bases for V and 7 bases for J; bases not matched to a gene: 9. CDR3 length: 15 amino acids. Germline V gene data show CDR1 as SGHTA and CDR2 as FQGNSA.